The following is a T cell receptor (beta chain) sequence with its context. The data are from a study of blood T cell repertoires in COVID-19. Study as a whole: Acute and convalescent COVID-19 specimens originated in the United States, Italy and Spain.

The CDR3 is 12 amino acids. Trimming cost V 7 bases and J 6 bases, with 12 bases left between them. Germline CDR1 is MDHEN and CDR2 is SYDVKM. Clones were sequenced by immunoSEQ multiplex PCR, and TCRdb holds only the in-frame ones, with some missing. The sample has more than 200,000 clones; about 93% are singletons. This study enrolled people aged 18 to 89 from about two dozen US geographic areas. Cohorts were based on clinical histories the participants reported. Cohort 3 donors were reported recovered after two negative PCRs, clearance, or symptom resolution. Sequences were obtained from PBMCs or T cells enriched from blood (not recorded which). This chain joins TRBV28 and TRBJ1-2; D perhaps matches TRBD1 (6 bases). The receptor was derived from a woman younger than 30 who had recovered from COVID-19. DNA of the CDR3: TGTGCCAGCACCCGTGAGGGGGATGGCTACACCTTC. Translation: CASTREGDGYTF.